These 13 T cell receptor beta chains were all obtained from the same sample, sequenced in a study of cytotoxic CD8 clonotypes in ibrutinib-treated CLL. Some clones are missing from TCRdb's copy, which holds only in-frame ones; the method was immunoSEQ multiplex PCR. Among roughly 200,000 clones, roughly 79% were seen once, and the ten largest hold approximately 10%. Sequencing used PBMCs, obtained after 12 months of ibrutinib treatment. These receptors were obtained from a human donor with chronic lymphocytic leukemia.

This rearrangement joins TRBV10-3 to TRBJ2-3, with D possibly TRBD1 on 6 matching bases. Germline V gene sequence: CDR1 ENHRY, CDR2 SYGVKD. The CDR3 length is 14 residues. The V end lost 5 bases, the J end lost 7 bases, and 16 bases lay between the germline ends. CDR3 bases: TGTGCCATCAGTCCCCGGGCAGGGGCGTATACGCAGTATTTT. This sequence encodes CAISPRAGAYTQYF.

The gene calls are TRBV6-5 and TRBJ2-3; possible D gene TRBD2, 7 bases. CDR1 is MNHEY, CDR2 SVGAGI, per germline. The CDR3 totals 16 residues. Trimming took 0 bases from V and 3 from J, leaving 13 bases between them. CDR3 coding DNA: TGTGCCAGCAGTTACTCACTCGGGGGGCCGACAGATACGCAGTATTTT. Residues: CASSYSLGGPTDTQYF.

CDR3 sequence reads: CASSYSLGTDTQYF. The CDR3 DNA is TGTGCCAGCAGTTACTCACTCGGCACAGATACGCAGTATTTT. This chain uses TRBV6-6 with TRBJ2-3; D uncertain. Germline values: CDR1 MNHNY, CDR2 SVGAGI (reference sequence). The CDR3 runs 14 residues. V lost 0 bases, J lost 1 base, and 5 bases lay in between.

The chain has TRBV4-1 and TRBJ2-2; D is possibly TRBD1 or TRBD2 (5 bases each). The germline gives CDR1 MGHRA, CDR2 YSYEKL. The V gene lost 4 bases and the J gene lost 8 bases, with 20 bases spanning the gap. The CDR3 is 16 amino acids. The DNA of the CDR3 is TGCGCCAGCAGCCGAGGCTCCGGGACCCGCGTAGGGGAGCTGTTTTTT. Translating gives CASSRGSGTRVGELFF.

The V gene is TRBV6-5, the J gene TRBJ2-7; D is possibly TRBD1 (5 bases). Germline V gene data show CDR1 as MNHEY and CDR2 as SVGAGI. V lost 5 bases and J lost 4, with 9 bases in between. The CDR3 has 12 residues. The CDR3 reads CASSPDRYEQYF. The CDR3, as DNA: TGTGCCAGCAGTCCAGACAGATACGAGCAGTACTTC.

The chain has TRBV7-9 and TRBJ2-3; D unclear. CDR3 length: 15 amino acids. Germline-derived CDR1 and CDR2 are SEHNR and FQNEAQ (reference sequence). V shed 5 bases and J shed 0 bases, with 12 bases lying between them. CDR3 nucleotides: TGTGCCAGCAGCCCCTCCGGCTTTAGCACAGATACGCAGTATTTT. Amino acids: CASSPSGFSTDTQYF.

V gene TRBV5-1 combines with J gene TRBJ1-2; D gene ambiguous. Germline V lookup: CDR1 SGHRS, CDR2 YFSETQ. There are 14 residues in the CDR3. V was clipped by 4 bases and J by 7 bases, with 17 bases between them. CDR3 nucleotides: TGCGCCAGCAGCCGCCCGGGCTCCCGGGGTGGCTACACCTTC. Translated, it gives CASSRPGSRGGYTF.

This clone has just a few counts. The identical CDR3 is also encoded by other nucleotide sequences in the sample. The V and J genes are TRBV18 and TRBJ1-3, with TRBD1 as a possible D gene (5 bases). The CDR3 contains 14 residues. Looked up from germline, CDR1 is KGHSH and CDR2 is LQKENI. Deletions cut 6 bases from V and 3 bases from J, with 12 bases between. The CDR3 sequence: CASSPGTSGNTIYF. The CDR3 coding sequence is TGTGCCAGCTCCCCGGGGACTAGTGGAAACACCATATATTTT.

This clone has only a few counts. This chain links TRBV7-2 with TRBJ1-2; 8 bases line up with TRBD1. From germline, CDR1 is SGHTA and CDR2 FQGNSA. With V trimmed by 7 bases and J by 4 bases, 5 bases remained unmatched. CDR3 length: 13 amino acids. This CDR3 is CASTTGTGYGYTF. The CDR3 region has the DNA TGTGCCAGCACCACTGGGACAGGCTATGGCTACACCTTC.

The chain has TRBV29-1 and TRBJ2-7; 8 nucleotides align to TRBD1. The CDR3 sequence is 12 residues long. The germline CDR1 and CDR2 sequences are SQVTM and ANQGSEA. The V gene end was trimmed by 5 bases and the J gene end by 5 bases; junction bases not matched to a gene: 5. CDR3 sequence (DNA): TGCAGCGTTTGGGACAGGTGGCACGAGCAGTACTTC. This encodes CSVWDRWHEQYF.

With respect to this clone: One end of the junction varies from germline; a read error may be responsible. The rearrangement joins TRBV28 to TRBJ1-2; the D is unclear. Germline CDR1 is MDHEN and CDR2 is SYDVKM. This CDR3 is built from 15 residues. The CDR3: CATSPGRAHGYGYTF. CDR3 DNA sequence: TGTGCCACCAGTCCCGGGAGGGCGCACGGCTATGGCTACACCTTC.

J is TRBJ2-1 and V is TRBV29-1; no reliable D call. The V end lost 4 bases, the J end lost 7 bases, and 14 bases lay between the germline ends. CDR1 and CDR2 (germline): SQVTM, ANQGSEA. This CDR3 has 13 residues. The CDR3 loop is CSVAYTAGNEQFF. CDR3 bases: TGCAGCGTTGCGTACACCGCTGGGAATGAGCAGTTCTTC.

The V gene is TRBV10-3, the J gene TRBJ1-6; no reliable D call. Trimming removed 10 bases at V and 6 bases at J, with 19 bases between. CDR1 and CDR2 (germline): ENHRY, SYGVKD. This CDR3 comprises 15 residues. This CDR3 is CATAQGRLGNSPLHF. The CDR3 nucleotides are TGTGCCACCGCTCAAGGGAGATTGGGTAATTCACCCCTCCACTTT.